These 20 T cell receptor beta chains were sequenced from one sample in a study of T cell changes during pregnancy in multiple sclerosis. This table comes from immunoSEQ multiplex PCR, and its TCRdb copy is limited to in-frame clones, with some not included. The sample includes 45,000 to 65,000 clones, around 90% of them seen just once. The starting material was CD4+ T cells from peripheral blood mononuclear cells, obtained in the second trimester of pregnancy. These receptors were collected from a female donor with multiple sclerosis, enrolled in a pregnancy study.

This sequence joins TRBV5-1 and TRBJ2-2, with 7 bases that match TRBD1. From germline, CDR1 is SGHRS and CDR2 YFSETQ. The CDR3 loop spans 16 amino acids. Losses at the gene ends were 4 bases for V and 3 bases for J; bases not matched to a gene: 9. CDR3 sequence (DNA): TGCGCCAGCAGCAACTACGACAGGGATTACACCGGGGAGCTGTTTTTT. It encodes CASSNYDRDYTGELFF.

The chain combines TRBV29-1 with TRBJ1-1; D uncertain. Germline CDR1 and CDR2: SQVTM and ANQGSEA. The CDR3 contains 13 residues. V was pared by 3 bases and J by 3 bases, with 11 bases between. The CDR3 loop is CSVESWSDTEAFF. The CDR3 DNA sequence: TGCAGCGTTGAGTCGTGGTCAGACACTGAAGCTTTCTTT. The variable domain in full, completed from reference TRBV29-1 and TRBJ1-1, reads SAVISQKPSRDICQRGTSLTIQCQVDSQVTMMFWYRQQPGQSLTLIATANQGSEATYESGFVIDKFPISRPNLTFSTLTVSNMSPEDSSIYLCSVESWSDTEAFFGQGTRLTVV.

The CDR3 reads CASSLIQGGGNTIYF. The CDR3 region has the DNA TGTGCCAGCAGCTTAATACAGGGTGGTGGAAACACCATATATTTT. This chain connects TRBV7-9 to TRBJ1-3, with D tentatively TRBD1 (6 bases). CDR3 length: 15 residues. Germline CDR1 reads SEHNR; CDR2 reads FQNEAQ (reference sequence). V lost 2 bases and J 3 bases, leaving 11 bases between the germline ends.

This chain links TRBV5-8 with TRBJ2-1, with D possibly being TRBD1 (5 bases). Germline-derived CDR1 and CDR2 are SGHTS and YDEGEE. The CDR3 has 13 residues. V was cut by 3 bases and J by 4 bases, with 8 bases left in between. CDR3 sequence: CASSYQGYNEQFF. The CDR3 region has the DNA TGTGCCAGCAGCTATCAGGGATACAATGAGCAGTTCTTC.

CDR3 in amino acids: CASSKGTGAGQPQHF. DNA for the CDR3: TGTGCCAGTAGTAAAGGGACAGGGGCGGGTCAGCCCCAGCATTTT. This chain links TRBV19 with TRBJ1-5, with 10 bases that match TRBD1. This CDR3 region has 15 residues. Losses at the gene ends were 4 bases for V and 6 bases for J; bases not matched to a gene: 6. Germline-derived CDR1 and CDR2 are LNHDA and SQIVND (reference sequence). The full variable domain, completed using reference TRBV19 and TRBJ1-5, is DGGITQSPKYLFRKEGQNVTLSCEQNLNHDAMYWYRQDPGQGLRLIYYSQIVNDFQKGDIAEGYSVSREKKESFPLTVTSAQKNPTAFYLCASSKGTGAGQPQHFGDGTRLSIL.

The chain employs TRBV6-1 and TRBJ1-5; a possible D gene is TRBD1 (5 bases). From germline, CDR1 is MNHNS and CDR2 SASEGT. CDR3 length: 12 amino acids. The V gene lost 6 bases and the J gene lost 9 bases, with 12 bases spanning the gap. DNA for the CDR3: TGTGCCAGCAGAGGATCAGGGCTGCCCCAGCATTTT. Amino acid sequence: CASRGSGLPQHF.

V is TRBV19 and J is TRBJ1-5, with 9 bases matching TRBD1. V shed 5 bases and J 0 bases; nucleotides not matched to a gene: 17. CDR1 and CDR2 from the germline V gene are LNHDA and SQIVND (reference sequence). The CDR3 contains 20 residues. DNA of the CDR3: TGTGCCAGTAGTGCCACCGGGACAGGGACTTTTAGGTATAGCAATCAGCCCCAGCATTTT. As protein: CASSATGTGTFRYSNQPQHF.

The rearrangement joins TRBV11-2 to TRBJ1-2; D perhaps matches TRBD1 (6 bases). V lost 4 bases, J lost 4 bases, and 16 bases lay in between. Looked up from germline, CDR1 is SGHAT and CDR2 is FQNNGV. The length of the CDR3 is 15 residues. In DNA form, the CDR3 reads TGTGCCAGCAGCTCCAACTCAGGGGCAGCCTATGGCTACACCTTC. Translating it yields CASSSNSGAAYGYTF.

V is TRBV7-8 and J is TRBJ1-2, with D maybe TRBD1 (5 bases). The CDR3 is 15 amino acids. In germline, CDR1 is SGHVS, CDR2 FQNEAQ. Trimming removed 2 bases at V and 8 bases at J, with 18 bases between. Written as DNA, the CDR3 is TGTGCCAGCAGCTTAATAAGGGGCCCGGTAACGGGCTACACCTTC. Translating gives CASSLIRGPVTGYTF.

V is TRBV7-3 and J is TRBJ2-2; possibly TRBD2 for D (5 bases). V lost 4 bases and J 6 bases, leaving 9 bases between the germline ends. The germline gives CDR1 SGHTA, CDR2 FQGTGA. The length of the CDR3 is 13 residues. The CDR3 loop is CASSSMEAGELFF. CDR3 in DNA: TGTGCCAGCAGCTCAATGGAGGCCGGGGAGCTGTTTTTT.

This chain joins TRBV4-2 and TRBJ2-3; TRBD2 is a possible D gene (6 bases). Trimming removed 3 bases from V and 6 bases from J, with 22 bases in between. This CDR3 comprises 17 residues. Looked up from germline, CDR1 is LGHNA and CDR2 is YNFKEQ. The CDR3 nucleotides are TGTGCCAGCAGCCACCCTCCTTGGCGCGGGGAAGGGGATACGCAGTATTTT. Its translation: CASSHPPWRGEGDTQYF.

The genes are TRBV28 and TRBJ1-3, with no clear D. The germline CDR1 and CDR2 sequences are MDHEN and SYDVKM. This CDR3 spans 12 amino acids. With 6 bases removed from V and 3 bases from J, the gap between germline ends came to 6 bases. CDR3 sequence (DNA): TGTGCCAGCAGCGTAGTTGGAAACACCATATATTTT. Residues: CASSVVGNTIYF. Supplemented by reference TRBV28 and TRBJ1-3, the full variable domain reads DVKVTQSSRYLVKRTGEKVFLECVQDMDHENMFWYRQDPGLGLRLIYFSYDVKMKEKGDIPEGYSVSREKKERFSLILESASTNQTSMYLCASSVVGNTIYFGEGSWLTVV.

The rearrangement links TRBV28 to TRBJ1-5; D gene unclear. Germline V gene lookup returns CDR1 MDHEN and CDR2 SYDVKM. The CDR3 covers 11 residues. V gave up 5 bases and J gave up 10 bases, with 9 bases separating them. The CDR3 region has the DNA TGTGCCAGCAGTGCCGTTAGACCCCAGCATTTT. It codes for CASSAVRPQHF.

This clone appeared a single time. This sequence joins TRBV20-1 and TRBJ1-4; D not resolved. CDR3 length: 11 residues. CDR1 and CDR2 (germline): DFQATT, SNEGSKA (reference sequence). V was clipped by 6 bases and J by 10 bases, with 12 bases between them. In DNA, the CDR3 is TGCAGTGCCCCCCGGCCAGGAAAACTGTTTTTT. This codes for CSAPRPGKLFF.

The J gene is TRBJ2-7, the V gene TRBV19; D may be TRBD2 (6 bases). Germline V gene data show CDR1 as LNHDA and CDR2 as SQIVND (reference sequence). The V gene lost 1 base and the J gene lost 2 bases, with 12 bases spanning the gap. The length of the CDR3 is 15 residues. The CDR3 sequence: CASSIAAGPTYEQYF. In nucleotides, the CDR3 is TGTGCCAGTAGTATAGCGGCGGGGCCGACCTACGAGCAGTACTTC.

The V call is TRBV6-5, the J call TRBJ1-6; D gene uncertain. The length of the CDR3 is 11 residues. Germline loops: CDR1 MNHEY, CDR2 SVGAGI. Trimming stripped 4 bases from V and 12 bases from J, with 7 bases between. For the CDR3, the DNA is TGTGCCAGCAGTTCCCCAGGACCCCTCCACTTT. Amino acid sequence: CASSSPGPLHF.

This CDR3 reads CASSFQAGGLDTQYF. The CDR3 DNA reads as TGTGCCAGCAGCTTTCAAGCGGGGGGGCTGGATACGCAGTATTTT. The chain links TRBV5-6 to TRBJ2-3, with TRBD2 matching over 10 bases. This CDR3 spans 15 amino acids. The V segment lost 2 bases and the J segment 6 bases; nucleotides outside the gene matches: 6. Germline V gene lookup returns CDR1 SGHDT and CDR2 YYEEEE.

The chain carries TRBV9 and TRBJ1-2; possibly TRBD1 for D (6 bases). The ends were cut back, 3 bases at V and 8 bases at J, with 17 bases in the middle. The germline CDR1 and CDR2 sequences are SGDLS and YYNGEE. This CDR3 region has 14 residues. The CDR3, as DNA: TGTGCCAGCAGCGCGAGGGGGGGATCCGGGGGCTACACCTTC. Amino acid sequence: CASSARGGSGGYTF.

This chain connects TRBV5-1 to TRBJ1-1, with D tentatively TRBD1 (5 bases). CDR3 length: 14 amino acids. CDR1 is SGHRS, CDR2 YFSETQ, per germline. Trimming stripped 1 base from V and 1 base from J, with 8 bases between. CDR3 residues: CASSLSGQNTEAFF. CDR3 nucleotides: TGCGCCAGCAGCTTGTCAGGACAGAACACTGAAGCTTTCTTT.

The chain has TRBV7-8 and TRBJ1-2; TRBD1 matches 7 bases. Germline values: CDR1 SGHVS, CDR2 FQNEAQ. The junction had 11 bases not matched to a gene; V was cut back by 5 bases and J by 5 bases. The CDR3 covers 15 residues. CDR3 loop: CASSLERQGLYGYTF. As DNA, the CDR3 is TGTGCCAGCAGCCTGGAGAGACAGGGCCTTTATGGCTACACCTTC.